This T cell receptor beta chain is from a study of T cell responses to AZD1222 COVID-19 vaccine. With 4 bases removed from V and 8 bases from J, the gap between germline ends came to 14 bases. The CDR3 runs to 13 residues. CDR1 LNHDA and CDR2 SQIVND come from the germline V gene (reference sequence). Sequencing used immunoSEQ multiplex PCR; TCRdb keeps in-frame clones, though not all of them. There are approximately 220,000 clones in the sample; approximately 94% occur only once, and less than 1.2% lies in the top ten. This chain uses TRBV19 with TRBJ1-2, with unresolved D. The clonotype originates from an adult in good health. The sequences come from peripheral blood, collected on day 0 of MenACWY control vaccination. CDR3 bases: TGTGCCAGTAGTACCGTACTAAGGAGGGGCTACACCTTC. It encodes CASSTVLRRGYTF.